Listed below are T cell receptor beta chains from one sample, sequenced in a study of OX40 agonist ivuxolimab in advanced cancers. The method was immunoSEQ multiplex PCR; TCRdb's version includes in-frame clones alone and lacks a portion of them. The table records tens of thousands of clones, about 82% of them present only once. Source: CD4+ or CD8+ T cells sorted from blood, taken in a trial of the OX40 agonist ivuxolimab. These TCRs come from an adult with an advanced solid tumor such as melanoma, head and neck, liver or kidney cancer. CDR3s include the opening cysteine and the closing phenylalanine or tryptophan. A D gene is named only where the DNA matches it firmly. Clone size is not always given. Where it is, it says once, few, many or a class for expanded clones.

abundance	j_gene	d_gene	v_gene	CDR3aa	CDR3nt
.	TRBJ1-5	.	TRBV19	CASSIGFSRYSNQPQHF	TGTGCCAGTAGTATCGGATTCAGTCGATATAGCAATCAGCCCCAGCATTTT
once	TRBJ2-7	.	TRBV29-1	CSVWGLVPREQYF	TGCAGCGTCTGGGGCCTCGTTCCTCGGGAGCAGTACTTC
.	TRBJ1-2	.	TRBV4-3	CASSPSKDRGAGGYTF	TGCGCCAGCAGCCCATCTAAAGATCGGGGGGCTGGTGGCTACACCTTC
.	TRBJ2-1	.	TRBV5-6	CASSYRQLRDRNEQFF	TGTGCCAGCAGCTACAGACAGCTACGGGACCGCAATGAGCAGTTCTTC
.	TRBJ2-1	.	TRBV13	CASSFGLDEQFF	TGTGCCAGCAGCTTTGGTCTTGATGAGCAGTTCTTC
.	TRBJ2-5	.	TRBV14	CASSQAPKETQYF	TGTGCCAGCAGCCAAGCCCCCAAAGAGACCCAGTACTTC
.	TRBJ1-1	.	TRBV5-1	CASGGPGGNTEAFF	TGCGCCAGCGGGGGCCCAGGAGGGAACACTGAAGCTTTCTTT
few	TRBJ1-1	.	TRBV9	CASSVAEGRIEAFF	TGTGCCAGCAGCGTAGCCGAGGGACGGATAGAAGCTTTCTTT
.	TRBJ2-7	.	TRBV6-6	CASSPGTGVYEQYF	TGTGCCAGCAGTCCCGGGACGGGGGTGTACGAGCAGTACTTC
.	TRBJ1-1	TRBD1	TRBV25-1	CASRPPGQSTEAFF	TGTGCCAGCAGACCGCCGGGACAGAGCACTGAAGCTTTCTTT
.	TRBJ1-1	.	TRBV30	CAWSWAQGTNTEAFF	TGTGCCTGGAGTTGGGCCCAGGGGACGAACACTGAAGCTTTCTTT
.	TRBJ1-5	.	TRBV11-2	CASSLLSGQPQHF	TGTGCCAGCAGCTTACTCAGTGGACAGCCCCAGCATTTT
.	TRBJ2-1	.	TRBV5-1	CASSLAGDEGFF	TGCGCCAGCAGCTTGGCCGGGGACGAGGGGTTCTTC
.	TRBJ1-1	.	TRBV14	CASSQDITNTEAFF	TGTGCCAGCAGCCAAGATATAACGAACACTGAAGCTTTCTTT
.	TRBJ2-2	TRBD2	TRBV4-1	CASSPNRLAGGAGELFF	TGCGCCAGCAGCCCTAACCGACTAGCGGGGGGCGCCGGGGAGCTGTTTTTT
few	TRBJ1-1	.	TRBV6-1	CASSGEVGNTEAFF	TGTGCCAGCAGCGGTGAGGTGGGGAACACTGAAGCTTTCTTT
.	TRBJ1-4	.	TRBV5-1	CASSFGQREVEKLFF	TGCGCCAGCAGCTTCGGCCAAAGGGAGGTCGAAAAACTGTTTTTT
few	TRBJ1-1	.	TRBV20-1	CSARREGEAFF	TGCAGTGCTAGACGGGAAGGAGAAGCTTTCTTT
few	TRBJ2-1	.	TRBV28	CATWTVSSYNEQFF	TGTGCCACATGGACAGTGAGCTCCTACAATGAGCAGTTCTTC
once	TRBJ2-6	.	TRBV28	CASSYSSGANVLTF	TGTGCCAGCAGTTATAGCTCTGGGGCCAACGTCCTGACTTTC
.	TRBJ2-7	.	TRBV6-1	CASSEGQNEQYF	TGTGCCAGCAGTGAAGGGCAGAACGAGCAGTACTTC
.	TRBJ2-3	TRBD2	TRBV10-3	CAISGQQGAGSTDTQYF	TGTGCCATCAGTGGACAGCAGGGAGCGGGGTCCACAGATACGCAGTATTTT
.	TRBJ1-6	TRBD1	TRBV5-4	CASSLVGQGGSYNSPLHF	TGTGCCAGCAGCTTGGTGGGACAGGGGGGCTCCTATAATTCACCCCTCCACTTT
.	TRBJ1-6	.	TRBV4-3	CASSFASSPLHF	TGCGCCAGCAGCTTCGCCAGTTCACCCCTCCACTTT
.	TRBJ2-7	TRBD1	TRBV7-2	CASSLWTGPYEQYF	TGTGCCAGCAGCTTATGGACAGGGCCCTACGAGCAGTACTTC
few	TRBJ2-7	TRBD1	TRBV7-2	CASSLWPQGAREQYF	TGTGCCAGCAGCTTATGGCCCCAGGGGGCGCGCGAGCAGTACTTC
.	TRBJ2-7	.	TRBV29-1	CSVALGSPTKQYF	TGCAGCGTGGCTCTCGGCAGCCCTACGAAGCAGTACTTC
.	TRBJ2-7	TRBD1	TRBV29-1	CSVEYRGLYEQYF	TGCAGCGTTGAGTACAGGGGGCTTTACGAGCAGTACTTC
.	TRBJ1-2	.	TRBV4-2	CASSQEGQAGHGYTF	TGTGCCAGCAGCCAAGAAGGGCAGGCGGGGCATGGCTACACCTTC
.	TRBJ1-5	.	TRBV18	CASSLSPDNLQPQHF	TGTGCCAGCTCACTTTCCCCTGACAATCTTCAGCCCCAGCATTTT
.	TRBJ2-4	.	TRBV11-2	CASSHMGQSSSSKNIQYF	TGTGCCAGCAGCCACATGGGACAATCTAGCTCGTCCAAAAACATTCAGTACTTC
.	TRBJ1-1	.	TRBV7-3	CASSTTRADTEAFF	TGTGCCAGCAGCACCACACGGGCGGACACTGAAGCTTTCTTT
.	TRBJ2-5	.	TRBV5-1	CASSLGQQETQYF	TGCGCCAGCAGCTTGGGACAGCAGGAGACCCAGTACTTC
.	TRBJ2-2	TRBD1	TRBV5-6	CASSPGQGTSGELFF	TGTGCCAGCAGCCCGGGACAGGGTACGTCCGGGGAGCTGTTTTTT
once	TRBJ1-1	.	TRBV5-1	CASSPGGPNTEAFF	TGCGCCAGCAGCCCCGGGGGCCCGAACACTGAAGCTTTCTTT
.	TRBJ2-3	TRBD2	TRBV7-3	CASSPTPAGDPGYF	TGTGCCAGCAGCCCCACCCCTGCGGGGGACCCGGGGTATTTT
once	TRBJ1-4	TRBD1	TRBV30	CAWGTGTGGNGREKLFF	TGTGCCTGGGGAACCGGGACAGGGGGCAACGGGCGTGAAAAACTGTTTTTT
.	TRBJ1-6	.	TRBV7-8	CASVGGYNSPLHF	TGTGCCAGCGTGGGCGGATATAATTCACCCCTCCACTTT
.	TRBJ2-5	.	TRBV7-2	CASSLDQETQYF	TGTGCCAGCAGCTTAGACCAAGAGACCCAGTACTTC
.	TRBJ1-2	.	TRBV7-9	CASSRGRESGYTF	TGTGCCAGCAGCAGAGGCAGGGAATCTGGCTACACCTTC
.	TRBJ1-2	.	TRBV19	CASSPPRTANYGYTF	TGTGCCAGTAGTCCACCCCGCACAGCTAACTATGGCTACACCTTC
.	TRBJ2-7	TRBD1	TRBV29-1	CSVLKLQGVGYEQYF	TGCAGCGTTCTGAAACTACAGGGGGTCGGCTACGAGCAGTACTTC
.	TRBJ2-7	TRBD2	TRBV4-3	CASSQAAVAGRTYEQYF	TGCGCCAGCAGCCAGGCCGCAGTAGCGGGGCGAACCTACGAGCAGTACTTC
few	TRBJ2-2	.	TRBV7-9	CASSDLPVNTGELFF	TGTGCCAGCAGTGACCTCCCGGTGAACACCGGGGAGCTGTTTTTT
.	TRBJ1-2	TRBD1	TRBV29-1	CSVEPGGGFGYTF	TGCAGCGTTGAACCAGGGGGCGGTTTTGGCTACACCTTC
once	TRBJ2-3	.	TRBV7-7	CASSPVGGLTDTQYF	TGTGCTAGCAGCCCGGTCGGGGGACTCACAGATACGCAGTATTTT
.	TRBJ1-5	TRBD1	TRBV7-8	CASSPIRMVGTGGEGNQPQHF	TGTGCCAGCAGCCCGATACGAATGGTAGGGACAGGGGGCGAGGGAAATCAGCCCCAGCATTTT
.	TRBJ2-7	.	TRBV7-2	CASSPAVGGPYEQYF	TGTGCCAGCAGCCCCGCGGTGGGGGGTCCCTACGAGCAGTACTTC
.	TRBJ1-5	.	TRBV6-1	CASSEQGGGQPQHF	TGTGCCAGCAGTGAACAGGGAGGGGGTCAGCCCCAGCATTTT
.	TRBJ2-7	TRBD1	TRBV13	CASSVGQWEKAQRPYEQYF	TGTGCCAGCAGCGTGGGACAGTGGGAAAAAGCCCAAAGGCCCTACGAGCAGTACTTC
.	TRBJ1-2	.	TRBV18	CASSPPAGRGGYTF	TGTGCCAGCTCACCACCGGCGGGTCGGGGTGGCTACACCTTC
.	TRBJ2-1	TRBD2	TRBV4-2	CASSAEVGGGPLSYNEQFF	TGTGCCAGCAGCGCTGAGGTCGGCGGGGGGCCCTTATCCTACAATGAGCAGTTCTTC
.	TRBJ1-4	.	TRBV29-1	CSVGGTETNEKLFF	TGCAGCGTTGGGGGGACGGAGACTAATGAAAAACTGTTTTTT
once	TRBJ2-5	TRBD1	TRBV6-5	CASKNRDRLQETQYF	TGTGCCAGCAAAAACCGGGACAGGCTACAAGAGACCCAGTACTTC
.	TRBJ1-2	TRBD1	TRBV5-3	CASSPSGTGGRGYTF	TGTGCCAGCAGCCCCTCCGGGACAGGGGGCAGGGGCTACACCTTC
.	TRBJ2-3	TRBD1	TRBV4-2	CASSQGPGQGVSGAKDTQYF	TGTGCCAGCAGCCAAGGGCCAGGACAGGGTGTCTCGGGGGCCAAGGATACGCAGTATTTT
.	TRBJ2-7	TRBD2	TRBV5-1	CASSRSGEGNEQYF	TGCGCCAGCAGCCGGTCGGGGGAGGGGAACGAGCAGTACTTC
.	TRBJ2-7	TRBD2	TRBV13	CASSFLGKGGTRSYEQYF	TGTGCCAGCAGCTTCCTGGGGAAGGGGGGGACTAGATCCTACGAGCAGTACTTC